The rows below give T cell receptor beta chains drawn from one sample of a study of shared clonotypes between healthy human individuals. Clones were sequenced by immunoSEQ multiplex PCR, and TCRdb holds only the in-frame ones, with some missing. Of approximately 2,000,000 clones listed, approximately 92% were seen once; the top ten hold about 1.7%. Material for sequencing was naive CD8+ T cells from PBMCs. Source of these receptors: a man younger than 30 in good health. Some clones in this sample may be carry-over from other donors' samples. CDR3s include the opening cysteine and the closing phenylalanine or tryptophan. Part of the rows lack a size; the others show once, few, many or a class for expanded clones.

J gene: TRBJ2-7; V gene: TRBV14; clone size: NA; CDR3 protein: CASSQVVGESHEQYF
J gene: TRBJ2-6; V gene: TRBV5-5; clone size: NA; CDR3 protein: CASSVTQTGANVLTF
J gene: TRBJ2-7; V gene: TRBV4-2; clone size: NA; CDR3 protein: CASSPSPVAGDRAYEQYF
J gene: TRBJ2-5; V gene: TRBV13; clone size: NA; CDR3 protein: CASSLLKGDGTQYF
J gene: TRBJ2-7; V gene: TRBV27; clone size: NA; CDR3 protein: CASSSRTTEGEQYF
J gene: TRBJ1-1; V gene: TRBV19; clone size: once; CDR3 protein: CASSLQGMGTEAFF
J gene: TRBJ2-7; V gene: TRBV27; clone size: once; CDR3 protein: CASSFFQGAPYEQYF
J gene: TRBJ1-2; V gene: TRBV15; clone size: NA; CDR3 protein: CATSRGTGGNYGYTF
J gene: TRBJ2-1; V gene: TRBV19; clone size: NA; CDR3 protein: CASSPPWEEQFF
J gene: TRBJ1-1; V gene: TRBV19; clone size: NA; CDR3 protein: CASLTGEMNTEAFF
J gene: TRBJ2-7; V gene: TRBV6-5; clone size: once; CDR3 protein: CASSYGRETGYYEQYF
J gene: TRBJ2-2; V gene: TRBV27; clone size: NA; CDR3 protein: CASRQWRNTGELFF
J gene: TRBJ2-7; V gene: TRBV27; clone size: NA; CDR3 protein: CASSPGGGQGAFLYYEQYF
J gene: TRBJ2-1; V gene: TRBV30; clone size: NA; CDR3 protein: CAWKEGQGAVEQFF
J gene: TRBJ2-1; V gene: TRBV6-5; clone size: NA; CDR3 protein: CASSYSNEQFF
J gene: TRBJ2-7; V gene: TRBV5-4; clone size: NA; CDR3 protein: CASSPRGSYEQYF
J gene: TRBJ2-2; V gene: TRBV6-5; clone size: NA; CDR3 protein: CASSWATSGNTGELFF
J gene: TRBJ1-1; V gene: TRBV28; clone size: NA; CDR3 protein: CASSSTGWEGRTEAFF
J gene: TRBJ2-2; V gene: TRBV7-6; clone size: NA; CDR3 protein: CASSPPGTGELFF
J gene: TRBJ2-1; V gene: TRBV6-6; clone size: NA; CDR3 protein: CASMSVYNEQFF
J gene: TRBJ1-6; V gene: TRBV27; clone size: NA; CDR3 protein: CASSLPRGQGLNSPLHF
J gene: TRBJ2-1; V gene: TRBV11-2; clone size: NA; CDR3 protein: CASSTGSGRRGYNEQFF
J gene: TRBJ1-2; V gene: TRBV14; clone size: NA; CDR3 protein: CASSQGRTGVYGYTF
J gene: TRBJ2-7; V gene: TRBV7-9; clone size: NA; CDR3 protein: CASSLEGSTEQYF
J gene: TRBJ2-1; V gene: TRBV5-1; clone size: NA; CDR3 protein: CASSLEGRSSYNEQFF
J gene: TRBJ2-3; V gene: TRBV4-1; clone size: NA; CDR3 protein: CASSQPTSGITDTQYF
J gene: TRBJ2-7; V gene: TRBV11-2; clone size: NA; CDR3 protein: CASSTRNYEQYF